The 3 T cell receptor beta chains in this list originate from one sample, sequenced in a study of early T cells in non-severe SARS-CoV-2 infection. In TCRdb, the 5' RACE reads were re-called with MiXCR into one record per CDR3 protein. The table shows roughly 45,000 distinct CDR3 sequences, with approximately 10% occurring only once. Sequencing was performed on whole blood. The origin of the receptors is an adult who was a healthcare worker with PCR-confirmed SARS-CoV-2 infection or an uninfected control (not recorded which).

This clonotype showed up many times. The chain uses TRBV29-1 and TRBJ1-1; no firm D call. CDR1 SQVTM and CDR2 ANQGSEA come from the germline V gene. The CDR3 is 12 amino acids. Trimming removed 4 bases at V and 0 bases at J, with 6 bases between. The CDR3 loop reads CSVAGLNTEAFF. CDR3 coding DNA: TGCAGCGTTGCCGGCCTGAACACTGAAGCTTTCTTT.

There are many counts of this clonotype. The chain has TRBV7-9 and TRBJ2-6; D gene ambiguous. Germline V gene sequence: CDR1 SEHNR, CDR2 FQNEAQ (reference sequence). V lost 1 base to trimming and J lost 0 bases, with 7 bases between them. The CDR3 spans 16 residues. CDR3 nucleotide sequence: TGTGCCAGCAGCTTAGGTCAGACCTCTGGGGCCAACGTCCTGACTTTC. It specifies CASSLGQTSGANVLTF.

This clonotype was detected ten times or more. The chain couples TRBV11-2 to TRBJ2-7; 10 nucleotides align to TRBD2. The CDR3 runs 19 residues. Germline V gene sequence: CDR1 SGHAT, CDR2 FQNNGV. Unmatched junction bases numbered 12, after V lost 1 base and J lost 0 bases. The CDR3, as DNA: TGTGCCAGCAGCTTAGTGCGTGGTAGCGGGAGGCCGAGCTCCTACGAGCAGTACTTC. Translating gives CASSLVRGSGRPSSYEQYF.